Here is one T cell receptor beta chain with its context. The antigen is undetermined. The normal lung sample lay at least 3 cm, and maximally far, from the tumour. This record comes from a study of immune cell composition in non-small cell lung cancer. Across the whole study: Tumours were mainly lung adenocarcinoma or squamous cell carcinoma. Study-wide results and limits: In adenocarcinoma, maximal tumour-associated clone frequency tracked TIL tumour reactivity. Tumour-reactive clones were not shown to match dominant in vivo tumour clones.

The assay was immunoSEQ multiplex PCR, and TCRdb's table has in-frame clones only and misses some. The table lists nearly 6,000 clones, roughly 85% of them singletons. The germline V gene has CDR1 SGHVS and CDR2 FNYEAQ. With V trimmed by 1 base and J by 1 base, 1 base remained unmatched. This CDR3 has 14 amino acids. The TCR was taken from a human donor with non-small cell lung cancer. Sequencing input: non-adjacent lung tissue. The V call is TRBV7-6, the J call TRBJ2-7; the match to TRBD2 covers 7 bases. CDR3 amino acids: CASSLGEGSYEQYF. The CDR3 DNA reads as TGTGCCAGCAGCTTAGGGGAGGGATCCTACGAGCAGTACTTC.